These 2 T cell receptor beta chains originate from one sample sequenced in a study of blood T cells in healthy people across ages. Combining a sample-barcoded 5' primer with a J-beta primer mix, a second PCR ran for roughly 7 to 11 cycles. TCRdb processed the 5' RACE reads anew with MiXCR; each CDR3 protein has one entry. The sample lists hundreds of thousands of distinct CDR3 sequences; about 32% were seen once. Material for sequencing was blood. These TCRs come from a woman older than 75 in good health.

The chain carries TRBV28 and TRBJ1-1; D ambiguous. Germline V gene sequence: CDR1 MDHEN, CDR2 SYDVKM. This CDR3 is 14 amino acids long. Trimming cost V 3 bases and J 6 bases, with 14 bases left between them. CDR3 nucleotide sequence: TGTGCCAGCAGTTTCCCCCGATCATGGCCTGAAGCTTTCTTT. Protein: CASSFPRSWPEAFF.

The rearrangement joins TRBV12-3 or TRBV12-4 to TRBJ1-2; no clear D gene. The CDR3 extends over 14 amino acids. Between the trimmed V and J ends, which lost 5 bases and 4 bases, there was a span of 14 bases. CDR3 loop: CASSQPGTGYGYTF. In DNA form, the CDR3 reads TGTGCCAGCAGTCAGCCGGGCACGGGCTATGGCTACACCTTC.